These 21 T cell receptor beta chains came from one sample sequenced in a study of Graves' ophthalmopathy and Graves' hyperthyroidism. The study amplified TCR beta CDR3 regions using RNA transcripts. HTBI-primed first-round RT-PCR preceded second-round multiplex PCR. TCRdb independently ran MiXCR on the multiplex PCR reads; one entry per CDR3 protein. Seen here are about 740,000 distinct CDR3 sequences, roughly 40% observed once, and the top ten hold around 40%. Material: peripheral blood. These receptors were obtained from an adult man with Graves' ophthalmopathy.

This clonotype was observed a few times. The rearrangement links TRBV19 to TRBJ2-7; D ambiguous. The CDR3 is made up of 15 amino acids. Germline-derived CDR1 and CDR2 are LNHDA and SQIVND (reference sequence). The V and J ends lost 5 bases and 6 bases respectively, with 20 bases between them. The CDR3 region has the DNA TGTGCCAGTAGTCCCACCGGGCCTACTTTGATCGAGCAGTACTTC. Its protein product is CASSPTGPTLIEQYF.

This clonotype was detected ten times or more. The chain is built from TRBV7-2 and TRBJ1-1; D may be TRBD1 (6 bases). The V and J ends lost 5 bases and 1 base respectively, with 14 bases between them. The CDR3 is 15 amino acids. CDR1 is SGHTA and CDR2 is FQGNSA in the germline V gene. The chain's CDR3 is CASSPSGVRNTEAFF. Written as DNA, the CDR3 is TGTGCCAGCAGCCCATCAGGGGTTCGGAACACTGAAGCTTTCTTT. Variable domain in full (rest from reference TRBV7-2 and TRBJ1-1): GAGVSQSPSNKVTEKGKDVELRCDPISGHTALYWYRQSLGQGLEFLIYFQGNSAPDKSGLPSDRFSAERTGGSVSTLTIQRTQQEDSAVYLCASSPSGVRNTEAFFGQGTRLTVV.

The gene calls are TRBV15 and TRBJ2-5; 9 bases line up with TRBD2. The germline CDR1 and CDR2 sequences are LNHNV and YYDKDF (reference sequence). Trimming removed 3 bases from V and 4 bases from J; junction bases left unmatched: 12. The CDR3 has 17 residues. The CDR3 sequence: CATSRGGLAGFAETQYF. CDR3 DNA: TGTGCCACCAGCAGGGGGGGCCTAGCGGGGTTCGCAGAGACCCAGTACTTC.

There are many counts of this clonotype. The genes are TRBV15 and TRBJ1-1; D gene unclear. The CDR3 covers 14 residues. The V and J ends lost 3 bases and 3 bases respectively, with 11 bases between them. Looked up from germline, CDR1 is LNHNV and CDR2 is YYDKDF (reference sequence). The CDR3 DNA is TGTGCCACCAGCAGCCGTAGGTCCTACACTGAAGCTTTCTTT. Protein: CATSSRRSYTEAFF.

This clonotype was recorded at least ten times. The genes are TRBV10-3 and TRBJ1-1, with a possible D match to TRBD1 (5 bases). The CDR3 runs 13 residues. Germline V CDR1 and CDR2: ENHRY, SYGVKD. V was shortened by 2 bases and J by 7 bases, with 11 bases between the two germline ends. This CDR3 reads CAISETGGVEAFF. The CDR3 coding sequence is TGTGCCATCAGTGAGACCGGGGGTGTTGAAGCTTTCTTT.

This clonotype was found a few times. The rearrangement links TRBV7-6 to TRBJ2-2, with 12 positions matching TRBD2. V gave up 2 bases and J gave up 4 bases; unmatched junction bases: 5. Germline V lookup: CDR1 SGHVS, CDR2 FNYEAQ. The CDR3 totals 17 residues. The CDR3: CASSLRSGLAGTGELFF. DNA for the CDR3: TGTGCCAGCAGCTTACGTTCGGGACTAGCGGGCACCGGGGAGCTGTTTTTT.

In this sample, this clonotype turned up a few times. V is TRBV2 and J is TRBJ2-5; the D gene could be TRBD1 or TRBD2 (5 bases each). Trimming left V 4 bases short and J 0 bases short, with 12 bases between. CDR3 length: 15 amino acids. Germline CDR1 is SNHLY and CDR2 is FYNNEI. CDR3 nucleotides: TGTGCCAGCAGTGCCCAGGGAGTTGACCAAGAGACCCAGTACTTC. This codes for CASSAQGVDQETQYF.

This clonotype was recorded at least ten times. This chain uses TRBV2 with TRBJ1-5, with 7 positions matching TRBD1. CDR1 and CDR2 from the germline V gene are SNHLY and FYNNEI. V lost 5 bases and J lost 4; bases outside the gene matches: 5. The CDR3 length is 14 residues. CDR3 amino acids: CASSPTGINQPQHF. CDR3 nucleotides: TGTGCCAGCAGTCCGACAGGGATTAATCAGCCCCAGCATTTT.

In the case of this clonotype: Mismatch with germline at one junction end may stem from a read error. The V call is TRBV7-3, the J call TRBJ2-7; no reliable D call. Looked up from germline, CDR1 is SGHTA and CDR2 is FQGTGA. The CDR3 totals 13 residues. CDR3 loop: CASSITPSYEQYF. As DNA, the CDR3 is TGTGCCAGCAGCATAACTCCCAGCTACGAGCAGTACTTC.

This clonotype was observed many times. V and J are TRBV20-1 and TRBJ2-7; 10 bases are a match to TRBD1. There are 14 residues in the CDR3. With V trimmed by 3 bases and J by 4 bases, 6 bases remained unmatched. The germline V gene encodes CDR1 DFQATT and CDR2 SNEGSKA (reference sequence). The CDR3 here is CSASPGQGKYEQYF. For the CDR3, the DNA is TGCAGTGCTAGCCCGGGACAGGGGAAATACGAGCAGTACTTC.

This sequence joins TRBV19 and TRBJ1-1, with D tentatively TRBD1 (6 bases). V was clipped by 2 bases and J by 4 bases, with 23 bases between them. The germline V gene has CDR1 LNHDA and CDR2 SQIVND (reference sequence). This CDR3 contains 18 residues. This CDR3 reads CASSIFIPVVHRATEAFF. The CDR3 coding sequence is TGTGCCAGTAGTATATTCATCCCGGTGGTTCACAGGGCCACTGAAGCTTTCTTT.

The CDR3, as DNA: TGCGCCAGCATTCGTTCAACAACAACCATGAACACTGAAGCTTTCTTT. Encoded protein: CASIRSTTTMNTEAFF. The chain couples TRBV4-1 to TRBJ1-1; D is ambiguous. The CDR3 length is 16 residues. The germline V gene has CDR1 MGHRA and CDR2 YSYEKL. The V and J ends lost 7 bases and 0 bases respectively, with 18 bases between them.

This clonotype has a single count. V is TRBV5-1 and J is TRBJ1-1; maybe TRBD1 (6 bases). This CDR3 spans 11 amino acids. Trimming took off 7 bases at V and 7 bases at J, with 11 bases between the two ends. CDR1 is SGHRS, CDR2 YFSETQ, per germline. CDR3 sequence: CASGPGDEAFF. In DNA form, the CDR3 reads TGCGCCAGCGGCCCAGGGGATGAAGCTTTCTTT. Complete variable domain (other parts from reference TRBV5-1 and TRBJ1-1): KAGVTQTPRYLIKTRGQQVTLSCSPISGHRSVSWYQQTPGQGLQFLFEYFSETQRNKGNFPGRFSGRQFSNSRSEMNVSTLELGDSALYLCASGPGDEAFFGQGTRLTVV.

This sequence joins TRBV25-1 and TRBJ1-1; no definite D call. The CDR3 sequence is 12 residues long. Trimming removed 9 bases at V and 3 bases at J, with 11 bases between. Germline assignment: CDR1 MGHDK and CDR2 SYGVNS. The CDR3 loop is CASSDGDTEAFF. CDR3 nucleotides: TGTGCCAGTTCGGACGGGGACACTGAAGCTTTCTTT.

This clonotype was picked up many times. This chain joins TRBV29-1 and TRBJ1-1; D gene uncertain. Trimming removed 5 bases at V and 4 bases at J, with 11 bases between. The CDR3 runs to 12 residues. Germline loops: CDR1 SQVTM, CDR2 ANQGSEA. The CDR3, as DNA: TGCAGCGTTCAAGTGTCCCTCACTGAAGCTTTCTTT. This translates into CSVQVSLTEAFF.

This chain joins TRBV7-9 and TRBJ2-7, with D tentatively TRBD1 or TRBD2 (6 bases each). The CDR3 consists of 12 residues. The V and J ends lost 8 bases and 0 bases respectively, with 8 bases between them. Germline V gene data show CDR1 as SEHNR and CDR2 as FQNEAQ (reference sequence). CDR3 bases: TGTGCCAGCGGGGGGCCCTCCTACGAGCAGTACTTC. Its protein is CASGGPSYEQYF.

The chain carries TRBV4-1 and TRBJ2-7, with 12 positions matching TRBD1. CDR1 and CDR2 from the germline V gene are MGHRA and YSYEKL. With V trimmed by 5 bases and J by 7 bases, 6 bases remained unmatched. There are 14 residues in the CDR3. CDR3 sequence: CASSMGQGAKEQYF. The CDR3 DNA sequence: TGCGCCAGCAGCATGGGACAGGGGGCGAAAGAGCAGTACTTC.

This clonotype was detected only a few times. CDR3 residues: CASSLGTGESYYGYTF. In nucleotides, the CDR3 is TGTGCCAGCAGTTTGGGGACAGGGGAGTCATACTATGGCTACACCTTC. The chain couples TRBV12-3 or TRBV12-4 to TRBJ1-2; TRBD1 aligns across 10 bases. The CDR3 runs to 16 residues. After removal of 3 bases from V and 3 bases from J, the junction contained 7 bases not matched to a gene.

The rearrangement links TRBV25-1 to TRBJ1-2; D not certain. Trimming pared 6 bases from V and 2 bases from J, leaving 10 bases between. Germline V gene data show CDR1 as MGHDK and CDR2 as SYGVNS. The length of the CDR3 is 13 residues. In DNA form, the CDR3 reads TGTGCCAGCAGCCCAATTCTCAACTATGGCTACACCTTC. Its protein product is CASSPILNYGYTF.

The chain carries TRBV20-1 and TRBJ2-5; 10 positions match TRBD1. V lost 4 bases to trimming and J lost 4 bases; unmatched junction nucleotides: 9. This CDR3 spans 15 amino acids. The germline V gene has CDR1 DFQATT and CDR2 SNEGSKA (reference sequence). Written as DNA, the CDR3 is TGCAGTGCTACCCCGGGACAGGGGAGTTTAGAGACCCAGTACTTC. Translated, it gives CSATPGQGSLETQYF.

The J gene is TRBJ2-7, the V gene TRBV20-1; no reliable D call. The V and J ends lost 1 base and 3 bases respectively, with 10 bases between them. This CDR3 region has 13 residues. CDR1 and CDR2 from the germline V gene are DFQATT and SNEGSKA (reference sequence). CDR3 in amino acids: CSARVAGRYEQYF. Here the CDR3 DNA reads TGCAGTGCTAGAGTTGCAGGTCGCTACGAGCAGTACTTC.